This T cell receptor beta chain is from a study of T cell clonality in common variable immunodeficiency. Comment on this clone: Its antigen is still unknown. The read stops 3 residues short of the end of the CDR3; the missing end is completed from the germline J gene.

Study conclusions and caveats: Common variable immunodeficiency TCR beta sequences reportedly had fewer deletions and N-nucleotide insertions. Fewer TCRbeta clones were shared among CVID subjects than controls.

Measured with immunoSEQ multiplex PCR; TCRdb has only the in-frame clones, and not every one. The repertoire yields over 25,000 clones, none seen only once; the top ten contain roughly 29%. CVID subjects were 15 or so female and 25 to 30 male, aged roughly 9 to 64. Replacement immunoglobulin had been given to every CVID subject for at least one year. The ends were cut back, 5 bases at V and 5 bases at J, with 11 bases in the middle. From germline, CDR1 is SGHTA and CDR2 FQGNSA. This CDR3 has 13 amino acids. Material for sequencing was peripheral blood mononuclear cells. The genes are TRBV7-2 and TRBJ2-3, with a tentative D call TRBD2 (6 bases). The source of this sequence is a human donor with common variable immunodeficiency. The sequenced part of the CDR3 DNA is TGTGCCAGCAGCGTTCGGCGGGGAGATACG. This encodes CASSVRRGDT. The full CDR3 reads CASSVRRGDTQYF.